Listed below are T cell receptor beta chains from one sample, sequenced in a study of blood T cell repertoires in COVID-19. TCRdb's table, derived via immunoSEQ multiplex PCR, lists solely in-frame clones and lacks some. Altogether about 74,000 clones are present, 70% to 90% being singletons, with the ten largest covering roughly 2.5%. Sequencing input: peripheral blood. These receptors all come from a man in his 70s with active or convalescent COVID-19. The CDR3 runs from the conserved cysteine through the conserved F or W. D genes are given only for firm matches. Some rows have no size entry. The others give once, few or many, or a class for an expanded clone.

NA	TRBV11-3	TRBD1	TRBJ2-2	15	TGTGCCAGCAGCCGACAGGGGGCTGACACCGGGGAGCTGTTTTTT	CASSRQGADTGELFF
NA	TRBV3-1/TRBV3-2	NA	TRBJ2-2	15	TGTGCCAGCTCCCGGACTTGGCCGAACACCGGGGAGCTGTTTTTT	CASSRTWPNTGELFF
NA	TRBV7-2	NA	TRBJ1-2	16	TGTGCCAGCAGCCTATTACGTCCGGGGGGGGCGGATGGCTACACCTTC	CASSLLRPGGADGYTF
NA	TRBV5-4	TRBD1	TRBJ2-3	16	TGTGCCAGCAGCTTGGACCCGGACAGGGGATCAGATACGCAGTATTTT	CASSLDPDRGSDTQYF
NA	TRBV24-1	NA	TRBJ2-3	17	TGTGCCACCAGTGACCGCCGCACAGGGATTGGGACAGATACGCAGTATTTT	CATSDRRTGIGTDTQYF
NA	TRBV2	TRBD2	TRBJ2-7	15	TGTGCCAGCAATCGACTAGCGGGGGGTACCTACGAGCAGTACTTC	CASNRLAGGTYEQYF
NA	TRBV7-9	NA	TRBJ1-6	12	TGTGCCAGCAGCCTCGCGAGGGCCGCCCTCCACTTT	CASSLARAALHF
NA	TRBV6-4	NA	TRBJ1-2	13	TGTGCCAGCAGTGACTACCCAGGGGCGGGCTACACCTTC	CASSDYPGAGYTF
few	TRBV5-6	NA	TRBJ2-5	14	TGTGCCAGCAGCTCCGTGGCAGGGGCAGAGACCCAGTACTTC	CASSSVAGAETQYF
NA	TRBV5-1	TRBD1	TRBJ1-1	17	TGCGCCAGCAGCCTTCGGGACAGGGGGCTCTTGAACACTGAAGCTTTCTTT	CASSLRDRGLLNTEAFF
few	TRBV7-9	NA	TRBJ2-7	13	TGTGCCAGCAGCACAACACTAGAGGGCGAGCAGTACTTC	CASSTTLEGEQYF
NA	TRBV18	TRBD1	TRBJ1-4	16	TGTGCCAGCTCACCGCGGAGGTTTCAGGGGGATGAAAAACTGTTTTTT	CASSPRRFQGDEKLFF
NA	TRBV19	TRBD2	TRBJ2-2	14	TGTGCCAGTAGTATTGCGGGGGGGTCCGGGGAGCTGTTTTTT	CASSIAGGSGELFF
NA	TRBV6-5	TRBD2	TRBJ2-7	15	TGTGCCAGCAGTCTACTAGCGAGTATTACTACCGAGCAGTACTTC	CASSLLASITTEQYF
many	TRBV28	NA	TRBJ2-5	16	TGTGCCAGCAGTTTAGTGACGGGGGTTTCAGTGGAGACCCAGTACTTC	CASSLVTGVSVETQYF
NA	TRBV5-1	TRBD2	TRBJ2-5	14	TGCGCCAGCAGCAATGCGGGAGGACAAGAGACCCAGTACTTC	CASSNAGGQETQYF
NA	TRBV30	TRBD1	TRBJ2-7	13	TGTGCCTGGGGTAGGACAGGGGGATACGAGCAGTACTTC	CAWGRTGGYEQYF
NA	TRBV13	NA	TRBJ1-1	14	TGTGCCAGCAGATCGGGATTAATGAACACTGAAGCTTTCTTT	CASRSGLMNTEAFF
NA	TRBV2	TRBD2	TRBJ2-3	18	TGTGCCAGCAGTGCCTATGTTCTAGCGGGAGGGCGCACAGATACGCAGTATTTT	CASSAYVLAGGRTDTQYF
NA	TRBV11-2	NA	TRBJ2-2	14	TGTGCCAGCAGCTCCCAGGGGAATTCCGGGGAGCTGTTTTTT	CASSSQGNSGELFF
NA	TRBV29-1	TRBD1	TRBJ1-1	12	TGCAGCGTTGATAGGACAGGGGGTGAAGCTTTCTTT	CSVDRTGGEAFF
NA	TRBV2	TRBD1	TRBJ1-6	14	TGTGCCAGCAGTCCGACAGGGGGCAATTCACCCCTCCACTTT	CASSPTGGNSPLHF
medium-sized	TRBV5-1	TRBD2	TRBJ2-1	15	TGCGCCAGCAGCGCGGCTAGCGGCTCCTACAATGAGCAGTTCTTC	CASSAASGSYNEQFF
NA	TRBV12-5	NA	TRBJ2-1	15	TGTGCTAGTGGTTTGGGTCAATCTAGGAACAATGAGCAGTTCTTC	CASGLGQSRNNEQFF
NA	TRBV5-6	NA	TRBJ1-3	14	TGTGCCAGCACCCCCGGGGGGGTTGGAAACACCATATATTTT	CASTPGGVGNTIYF
few	TRBV4-2	TRBD2	TRBJ2-7	13	TGTGCCAGCAGCCAACTAGCGGCCTACGAGCAGTACTTC	CASSQLAAYEQYF
NA	TRBV12-3/TRBV12-4	NA	TRBJ2-7	12	TGTGCCAGCAGGCAACGGGGCTACGAGCAGTACTTC	CASRQRGYEQYF
NA	TRBV5-6	TRBD2	TRBJ2-5	16	TGTGCCAGCAGCTTGGTCTTAGCGGGAGGTCAAGAGACCCAGTACTTC	CASSLVLAGGQETQYF
NA	TRBV5-4	TRBD1	TRBJ1-6	16	TGTGCCAGCAGCTTGGGACAGGGGGTCTATAATTCACCCCTCCACTTT	CASSLGQGVYNSPLHF
NA	TRBV2	NA	TRBJ1-2	12	TGTGCCGGCGCCCGGGATAACTATGGCTACACCTTC	CAGARDNYGYTF
NA	TRBV7-3	TRBD2	TRBJ2-7	15	TGTGCCAGCAGCCCAACCTCCAGCGGGAGTTACGAGCAGTACTTC	CASSPTSSGSYEQYF
NA	TRBV30	NA	TRBJ2-3	13	TGTGCCTGGAGTCGGCGGCTCACAGATACGCAGTATTTT	CAWSRRLTDTQYF
NA	TRBV5-1	TRBD2	TRBJ2-3	15	TGCGCCAGCAGCTTGGCCGGGGAGGGTGTAGATACGCAGTATTTT	CASSLAGEGVDTQYF
NA	TRBV12-3/TRBV12-4	NA	TRBJ1-2	12	TGTGCCAGCACCCTACAGGGTGCCGGCTACACCTTC	CASTLQGAGYTF
NA	TRBV27	TRBD1	TRBJ1-5	16	TGTGCCAGCAGGCCCCAGCAGGGGGCAAGCAATCAGCCCCAGCATTTT	CASRPQQGASNQPQHF
NA	TRBV10-3	TRBD2	TRBJ2-6	17	TGTGCCATCAGTGGACTAGCGGAGGCCTCTGGGGCCAATGTCCTGACTTTC	CAISGLAEASGANVLTF
NA	TRBV7-8	NA	TRBJ1-5	18	TGTGCCAGCAGCCTGGGGCCTGCTCAGGGGAATAGCAATCAGCCCCAGCATTTT	CASSLGPAQGNSNQPQHF
NA	TRBV2	TRBD1	TRBJ1-5	14	TGTGCCAGCAGGGGGGACAGTCCTGTTCAGCCCCAGCATTTT	CASRGDSPVQPQHF
NA	TRBV7-8	TRBD1	TRBJ2-4	15	TGTGCCAGCAGCCCAGCCCGGACAGGGGGCAACATTCAGTACTTC	CASSPARTGGNIQYF